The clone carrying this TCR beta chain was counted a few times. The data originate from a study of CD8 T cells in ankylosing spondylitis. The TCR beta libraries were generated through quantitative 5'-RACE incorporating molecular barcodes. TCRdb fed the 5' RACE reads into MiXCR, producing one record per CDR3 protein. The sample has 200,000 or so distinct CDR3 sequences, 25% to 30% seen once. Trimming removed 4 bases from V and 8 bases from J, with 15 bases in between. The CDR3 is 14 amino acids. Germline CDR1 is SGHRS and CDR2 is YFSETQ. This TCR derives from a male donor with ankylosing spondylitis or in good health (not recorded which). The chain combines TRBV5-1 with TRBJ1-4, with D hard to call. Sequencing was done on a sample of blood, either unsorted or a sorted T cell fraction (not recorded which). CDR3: CASSIRPSGEKLFF. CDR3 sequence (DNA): TGCGCCAGCAGCATCAGACCCAGCGGGGAAAAACTGTTTTTT.